The sample holds a few counts of the clone carrying this T cell receptor (beta chain). What it recognizes is unknown. Gene labels here are mouse ones. With the read ending 4 residues before the CDR3 end, the germline J gene is used to fill in that end. This sample is drawn from a study of CD8+ T cells in alopecia areata. Overall study: Recipients were approximately 7-11-week-old female C3H/HeJ mice grafted with skin from roughly 6-12-month-old C3H/HeJ donors with spontaneous alopecia. Study outcomes and limitations: Scalp repertoires also include resident alphabeta T cells from normal skin. Affected scalp, especially in alopecia totalis/universalis, had a higher clonality than normal scalp did.

Per the germline V gene, CDR1 is NSHNY and CDR2 is SYGAGN. CDR3 length equals 16 residues. Losses at the gene ends were 1 base for V and 1 base for J; bases not matched to a gene: 6. The authors extracted RNA and reverse transcribed it into cDNA as the sequencing template. Method: immunoSEQ multiplex PCR; TCRdb's copy keeps in-frame clones and lacks some. The sample shows 1,500 to 2,000 clones, none of them appearing just once. The chain has TRBV13-1 and TRBJ2-4, with 7 bases matching TRBD2. Source material: lesional skin. The source is a C3H/HeJ mouse with alopecia areata. For this strain, the MHC haplotype corresponds to H2-k. The CDR3 bases that were read are TGTGCCAGCAGTGATCGGACTGGAAAGGGTCAAAAC. It is translated as CASSDRTGKGQN. The whole CDR3 protein is CASSDRTGKGQNTLYF.